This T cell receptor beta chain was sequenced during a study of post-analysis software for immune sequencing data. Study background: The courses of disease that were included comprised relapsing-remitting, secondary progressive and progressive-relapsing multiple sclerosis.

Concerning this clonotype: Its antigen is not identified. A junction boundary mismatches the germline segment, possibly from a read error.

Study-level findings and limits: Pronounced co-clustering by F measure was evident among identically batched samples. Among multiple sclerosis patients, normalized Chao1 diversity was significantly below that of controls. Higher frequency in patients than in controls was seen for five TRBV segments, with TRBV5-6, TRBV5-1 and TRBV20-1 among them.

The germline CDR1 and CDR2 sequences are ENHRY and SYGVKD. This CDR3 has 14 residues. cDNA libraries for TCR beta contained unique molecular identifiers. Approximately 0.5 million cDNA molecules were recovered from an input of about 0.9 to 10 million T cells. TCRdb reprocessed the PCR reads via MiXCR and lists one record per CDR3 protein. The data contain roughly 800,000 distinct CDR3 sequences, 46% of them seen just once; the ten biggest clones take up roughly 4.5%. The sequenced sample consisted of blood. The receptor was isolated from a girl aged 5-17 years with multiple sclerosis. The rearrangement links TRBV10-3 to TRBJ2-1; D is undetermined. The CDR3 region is CAISESRHANEQFF. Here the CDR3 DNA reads TGTGCCATCAGTGAGTCTCGGCACGCCAATGAGCAGTTTTTC.